This TCR beta chain was sequenced for a study of blood T cells in healthy people across ages. Study-level results: Considered underestimates were the diversity estimates obtained from one million T cells.

Regarding this clonotype: Its antigen remains unidentified. This clone may be a read error of a much larger clone one base away.

Sample-barcoded 5' priming and a J-beta primer mix drove a second PCR of roughly 7 to 11 cycles. Each CDR3 protein gets one entry after TCRdb re-called the 5' RACE reads with MiXCR. The table has about 650,000 distinct CDR3 sequences, roughly half seen once. The germline V gene has CDR1 ENHRY and CDR2 SYGVKD. With V trimmed by 0 bases and J by 3 bases, 12 bases remained unmatched. The CDR3 is made up of 19 amino acids. The sequence came from a woman older than 75 in good health. Material: blood. The gene calls are TRBV10-3 and TRBJ2-3; 10 bases are shared with TRBD2. Here the CDR3 DNA reads TGTGCCATCAGTGAGTCCTCCAGGCCTAGCGGGAGTCGAACAGATACGCAGTATTTT. It specifies CAISESSRPSGSRTDTQYF.